This T cell receptor beta chain was sequenced for a study of T cell changes during pregnancy in multiple sclerosis. This table comes from immunoSEQ multiplex PCR, and its TCRdb copy is limited to in-frame clones, with some not included. The sample yields roughly 66,000 clones, 92% seen once. Germline values: CDR1 SGHKS, CDR2 YYEKEE (reference sequence). This CDR3 has 15 residues. Deletions cut 0 bases from V and 3 bases from J, with 11 bases between. The sample in question was peripheral blood, obtained in the first trimester of pregnancy. This chain uses TRBV5-5 with TRBJ2-3; the D is unclear. The sequence came from a female donor with multiple sclerosis, enrolled in a pregnancy study. As DNA, the CDR3 is TGTGCCAGCAGCTTGGCCGAAACGGAGACAGATACGCAGTATTTT. Its translation: CASSLAETETDTQYF.